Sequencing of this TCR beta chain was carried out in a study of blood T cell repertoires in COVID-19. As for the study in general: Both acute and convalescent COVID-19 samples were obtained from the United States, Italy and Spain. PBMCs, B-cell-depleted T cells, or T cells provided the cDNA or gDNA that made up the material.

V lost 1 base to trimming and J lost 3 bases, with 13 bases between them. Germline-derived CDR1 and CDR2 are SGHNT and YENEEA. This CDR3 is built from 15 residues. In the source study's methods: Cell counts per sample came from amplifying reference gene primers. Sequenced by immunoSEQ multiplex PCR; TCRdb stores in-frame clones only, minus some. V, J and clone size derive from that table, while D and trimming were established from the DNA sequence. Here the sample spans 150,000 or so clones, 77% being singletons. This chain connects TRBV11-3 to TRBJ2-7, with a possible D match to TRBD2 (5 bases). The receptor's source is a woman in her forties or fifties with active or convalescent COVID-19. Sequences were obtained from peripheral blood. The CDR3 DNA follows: TGTGCCAGCAGCTTAGCAAGCGGAAAAGGCTACGAGCAGTACTTC. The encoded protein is CASSLASGKGYEQYF.